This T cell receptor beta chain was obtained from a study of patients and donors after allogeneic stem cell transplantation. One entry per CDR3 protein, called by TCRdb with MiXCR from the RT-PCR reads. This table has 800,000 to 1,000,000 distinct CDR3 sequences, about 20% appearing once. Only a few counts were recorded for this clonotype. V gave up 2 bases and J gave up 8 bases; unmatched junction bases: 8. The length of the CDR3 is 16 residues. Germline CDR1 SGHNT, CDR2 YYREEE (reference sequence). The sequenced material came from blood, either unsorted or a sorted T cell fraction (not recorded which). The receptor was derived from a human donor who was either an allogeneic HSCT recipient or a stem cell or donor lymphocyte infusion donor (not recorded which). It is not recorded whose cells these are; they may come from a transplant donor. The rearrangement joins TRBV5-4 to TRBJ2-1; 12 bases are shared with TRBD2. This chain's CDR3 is CASSFGLAGLGDEQFF. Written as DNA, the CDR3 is TGTGCCAGCAGCTTTGGACTAGCGGGACTTGGGGATGAGCAGTTCTTC.